A single sample gave rise to the 30 T cell receptor beta chains below, sequenced in a study of T-cell reconstitution after alpha-beta-depleted transplantation in children. Preparation of the TCRbeta library involved a method that used unique molecular identifiers. TCRdb used MiXCR to reprocess the PCR reads, holding one entry per CDR3 protein. Here the sample spans 450,000 to 550,000 distinct CDR3 sequences, over 10% being singletons. The sequencing here drew on PBMCs, mostly from graft donor cells, taken 180 days after TCRalphabeta/CD19-depleted stem cell transplant. Receptors originate from a female patient aged 2 to 10 who had a stem cell transplant for aplastic anemia, so the T cells may come from the graft donor.

This clonotype was counted only a few times. The rearrangement uses TRBV12-3 or TRBV12-4 and TRBJ1-5; D is perhaps TRBD1 (6 bases). V lost 5 bases to trimming and J lost 4 bases, with 21 bases between them. The CDR3 extends over 17 amino acids. The CDR3 region is CASSATTGGLINQPQHF. The CDR3, as DNA: TGTGCCAGCAGTGCGACTACGGGGGGCCTCATAAATCAGCCCCAGCATTTT.

This rearrangement joins TRBV20-1 to TRBJ2-1, with D tentatively TRBD2 (6 bases). Germline CDR1 reads DFQATT; CDR2 reads SNEGSKA (reference sequence). This CDR3 spans 15 amino acids. Trimming left V 6 bases short and J 4 bases short, with 19 bases between. The CDR3 DNA reads TGCAGTGCCAGTGGGAGGATAGGATATTACAATGAGCAGTTCTTC. Encoded protein: CSASGRIGYYNEQFF.

A few counts support this clonotype. The chain links TRBV5-6 to TRBJ2-3; 9 bases match TRBD2. From germline, CDR1 is SGHDT and CDR2 YYEEEE. Trimming at V came to 6 bases and at J to 3 bases, leaving 11 bases not matched to a gene. CDR3 length equals 16 residues. CDR3 region: CASTALAGGKTDTQYF. DNA for the CDR3: TGTGCCAGCACCGCCCTGGCGGGAGGGAAAACAGATACGCAGTATTTT.

This clonotype was counted only a few times. This chain connects TRBV6-1 to TRBJ2-7; TRBD1 aligns across 7 bases. V was pared by 5 bases and J by 4 bases, with 8 bases of the junction left unmatched. From germline, CDR1 is MNHNS and CDR2 SASEGT. The CDR3 contains 14 residues. The CDR3 region is CASSRRGTVYEQYV. The CDR3 nucleotides read TGTGCCAGCAGTCGAAGGGGGACAGTATACGAGCAGTACGTC.

As concerns this clonotype: Since a much larger clone is just one base distant, this may be a read error. V usage is TRBV29-1 and J usage is TRBJ2-7; possibly TRBD2 for D (5 bases). Germline CDR1 and CDR2: SQVTM and ANQGSEA. There are 13 residues in the CDR3. The CDR3 reads CSVEALDSYAQYF. CDR3 coding DNA: TGCAGCGTTGAGGCACTAGACTCCTACGCGCAGTACTTC.

The chain combines TRBV18 with TRBJ2-1, with 8 bases matching TRBD1. Germline CDR1 reads KGHSH; CDR2 reads LQKENI. The J segment lost 12 bases and the V segment lost 5 bases, leaving 9 bases of the junction unmatched. This CDR3 is 13 amino acids long. In nucleotides, the CDR3 is TGTGCCAGCTCATCTCACAGGGGGATAGCGCAGTTCTTC. It is translated as CASSSHRGIAQFF.

This clonotype was observed at least ten times. The chain employs TRBV29-1 and TRBJ1-2; D not resolved. Germline V gives CDR1 SQVTM, CDR2 ANQGSEA. The CDR3 is 14 amino acids. V lost 4 bases to trimming and J lost 4 bases, with 16 bases between them. The CDR3 DNA sequence: TGCAGCGTTGGAGACGGCAACTCCTTCTATGGCTACACCTTC. It encodes CSVGDGNSFYGYTF.

The rearrangement joins TRBV6-5 to TRBJ2-7; D not resolved. The CDR3 length is 15 residues. Trimming pared 4 bases from V and 3 bases from J, leaving 16 bases between. Germline assignment: CDR1 MNHEY and CDR2 SVGAGI. The CDR3 region has the DNA TGTGCCAGCAGTTCGATCTTCGCAACTAACTACGAGCAGTACTTC. It yields the protein CASSSIFATNYEQYF.

This clonotype was observed many times. CDR3 residues: CATSVEAGDSTGELFF. The DNA of the CDR3 is TGTGCCACCAGCGTGGAAGCGGGAGATAGCACCGGGGAGCTGTTTTTT. J is TRBJ2-2 and V is TRBV15; 8 positions match TRBD2. CDR1 is LNHNV and CDR2 is YYDKDF in the germline V gene (reference sequence). The CDR3 has 16 residues. The trim removed 5 bases at V and 4 bases at J, leaving 9 bases unmatched.

This clonotype was counted a few times. The rearrangement joins TRBV7-9 to TRBJ1-1; TRBD1 matches 8 bases. This CDR3 is 16 amino acids long. V lost 5 bases, J lost 1 base, and 9 bases stayed unmatched. Germline V gene data show CDR1 as SEHNR and CDR2 as FQNEAQ (reference sequence). The CDR3 sequence: CASSPRQGRPNTEAFF. The CDR3 nucleotides read TGTGCCAGCAGCCCGAGACAGGGGCGACCGAACACTGAAGCTTTCTTT.

This clonotype was seen more than once but under ten times. The chain is built from TRBV29-1 and TRBJ2-5; D unclear. Germline CDR1 and CDR2: SQVTM and ANQGSEA. V was pared by 4 bases and J by 1 base, with 13 bases between. This CDR3 comprises 14 residues. The CDR3: CSVASWASQETQYF. DNA for the CDR3: TGCAGCGTTGCGTCGTGGGCTAGCCAAGAGACCCAGTACTTC.

A few counts support this clonotype. This chain uses TRBV12-3 or TRBV12-4 with TRBJ2-2, with TRBD1 matching 10 bases. V lost 5 bases to trimming and J lost 7 bases; unmatched junction nucleotides: 4. The CDR3 totals 14 residues. The CDR3 DNA follows: TGTGCCAGCAGTCCCGACAGGGGGCACGGGGAGCTGTTTTTT. Its protein is CASSPDRGHGELFF.

This clonotype was detected only a few times. The V gene is TRBV5-6, the J gene TRBJ2-3; 11 bases are a match to TRBD2. The CDR3 is 17 amino acids. Unmatched junction bases numbered 7, after V lost 1 base and J lost 3 bases. Germline assignment: CDR1 SGHDT and CDR2 YYEEEE. The CDR3 DNA reads as TGTGCCAGCAGCTTGTTTTCTCTAGCGGGGGGAACAGATACGCAGTATTTT. Translated, it gives CASSLFSLAGGTDTQYF.

This clonotype was seen a few times. The CDR3 loop is CASSPGLAGGSYEQYV. The DNA of the CDR3 is TGTGCCAGCAGTCCCGGACTAGCGGGAGGATCCTACGAGCAGTACGTC. The rearrangement uses TRBV12-3 or TRBV12-4 and TRBJ2-7; 14 bases agree with TRBD2. This CDR3 is 16 amino acids long. Trimming removed 5 bases from V and 1 base from J; junction bases left unmatched: 4.

This chain connects TRBV29-1 to TRBJ2-1; D is undetermined. Germline V gives CDR1 SQVTM, CDR2 ANQGSEA. Trimming cost V 5 bases and J 4 bases, with 6 bases left between them. CDR3 size: 11 residues. The DNA for the CDR3 is TGCAGCGTTAGGTCTTACAATGAGCAGTTCTTC. This sequence encodes CSVRSYNEQFF.

This clonotype was counted many times. The chain uses TRBV9 and TRBJ2-7; TRBD1 might be the D (5 bases). The V and J ends lost 0 bases and 0 bases respectively, with 10 bases between them. Germline CDR1 and CDR2: SGDLS and YYNGEE. This CDR3 spans 15 amino acids. For the CDR3, the DNA is TGTGCCAGCAGCGTAGCCCAGGGTAGCTCCTACGAGCAGTACTTC. Encoded protein: CASSVAQGSSYEQYF.

This clonotype was found many times. The chain combines TRBV2 with TRBJ2-3, with 9 nucleotides matching TRBD1. Germline V gives CDR1 SNHLY, CDR2 FYNNEI. This CDR3 contains 14 residues. The ends lost 6 bases at V and 2 bases at J; junction bases unmatched: 3. The CDR3 region has the DNA TGTGCCAGCAGGGGACAGGGAAACACAGATACGCAGTATTTT. It encodes CASRGQGNTDTQYF.

This clonotype was observed a few times. The V call is TRBV28, the J call TRBJ2-3; possibly TRBD2 for D (5 bases). This CDR3 spans 16 amino acids. V was clipped by 1 base and J by 3 bases, with 14 bases between them. Germline values: CDR1 MDHEN, CDR2 SYDVKM. CDR3 sequence (DNA): TGTGCCAGCAGTTTATCGGCGAGCGGCTATACAGATACGCAGTATTTT. Its protein is CASSLSASGYTDTQYF.

The V call is TRBV4-3, the J call TRBJ2-1; 8 bases match TRBD2. This CDR3 is 15 amino acids long. V lost 1 base, J lost 4 bases, and 3 bases stayed unmatched. The germline gives CDR1 LGHNA, CDR2 YSLEER. The CDR3 reads CASSQAPSGYNEQFF. Written as DNA, the CDR3 is TGCGCCAGCAGCCAAGCCCCTAGCGGGTACAATGAGCAGTTCTTC.

This clonotype occurred many times. The V call is TRBV7-8, the J call TRBJ2-5, with D unresolved. Germline lookup yields CDR1 SGHVS and CDR2 FQNEAQ. V was trimmed by 5 bases and J by 2 bases, leaving 12 bases between them. The CDR3 runs 14 residues. CDR3 amino acids: CASSKQSSQETQYF. The CDR3 DNA reads TGTGCCAGCAGCAAACAGAGCTCACAAGAGACCCAGTACTTC.

In this sample, this clonotype turned up a few times. The CDR3 sequence is CASSPSDRDGYTF. The CDR3 nucleotides are TGTGCCAGCAGTCCTTCGGACAGAGATGGCTACACCTTC. This rearrangement joins TRBV12-3 or TRBV12-4 to TRBJ1-2; tentatively, D is TRBD1 (6 bases). Trimming removed 5 bases from V and 6 bases from J, with 13 bases in between. CDR3 size: 13 residues.

This clonotype was counted only a few times. The chain couples TRBV14 to TRBJ2-1, with D maybe TRBD2 (5 bases). Trimming removed 0 bases at V and 3 bases at J, with 18 bases between. The germline CDR1 and CDR2 sequences are SGHDN and FVKESK. The CDR3 is made up of 18 amino acids. This chain's CDR3 is CASSQDWYSQRDYNEQFF. CDR3 nucleotides: TGTGCCAGCAGCCAAGATTGGTACAGCCAACGGGACTACAATGAGCAGTTCTTC.

The sample holds a few counts of this clonotype. The rearrangement links TRBV20-1 to TRBJ2-7; D uncertain. The CDR3 is 13 residues long. V was pared by 3 bases and J by 6 bases, with 15 bases between. Germline V gene data show CDR1 as DFQATT and CDR2 as SNEGSKA (reference sequence). The chain's CDR3 is CSASTWEHSEQYF. The CDR3 region has the DNA TGCAGTGCTAGTACCTGGGAACACTCCGAGCAGTACTTC.

There are a few counts of this clonotype. The chain couples TRBV4-3 to TRBJ2-1; 7 bases agree with TRBD2. V shed 0 bases and J 4 bases; nucleotides not matched to a gene: 6. The germline V gene has CDR1 LGHNA and CDR2 YSLEER. The CDR3 length is 16 residues. The CDR3 nucleotides are TGCGCCAGCAGCCAAGACCAAGCGGGAAAGTACAATGAGCAGTTCTTC. Translation: CASSQDQAGKYNEQFF.

The DNA of the CDR3 is TGTGCCAGCAGCTTGGGGCGGGCCAATTACGAGCAGTACGTC. Amino acids: CASSLGRANYEQYV. The chain is built from TRBV7-2 and TRBJ2-7, with D perhaps assigned TRBD1 or TRBD2 (5 bases each). The CDR3 is 14 residues long. Germline V gene sequence: CDR1 SGHTA, CDR2 FQGNSA. Trimming stripped 3 bases from V and 4 bases from J, with 13 bases between.

In regard to this clonotype: One base away lies a much larger clone, so this may be a sequencing read error. The chain employs TRBV10-3 and TRBJ2-3; D perhaps matches TRBD2 (6 bases). CDR3 length: 14 residues. The germline V gene has CDR1 ENHRY and CDR2 SYGVKD. V was clipped by 3 bases and J by 4 bases, with 11 bases between them. CDR3 loop: CAISERGSADTQYF. In nucleotides, the CDR3 is TGTGCCATCAGTGAACGGGGGAGCGCAGATACGCAGTATTTT.

In its sample, this clonotype was seen a few times. This rearrangement joins TRBV7-2 to TRBJ2-4; the D is unclear. V was shortened by 5 bases and J by 7 bases, with 18 bases between the two germline ends. Germline CDR1 reads SGHTA; CDR2 reads FQGNSA. The CDR3 length is 15 residues. As DNA, the CDR3 is TGTGCCAGCAGCCCCCATGTGGGGTTAGAGAACATTCAGTACTTC. It translates to CASSPHVGLENIQYF.

The chain recombines TRBV10-2 with TRBJ2-7; 9 bases map to TRBD2. The CDR3 has 18 amino acids. The trim removed 0 bases at V and 0 bases at J, leaving 9 bases unmatched. Germline V lookup: CDR1 WSHSY, CDR2 SAAADI. The CDR3 bases are TGCGCCAGCAGTGAGTCGGAGTCTAGCGGGATTAGCTCCTACGAGCAGTACGTC. Amino acids: CASSESESSGISSYEQYV.

This clonotype was seen a handful of times. The J gene is TRBJ1-1, the V gene TRBV15; possible D gene TRBD1, 5 bases. The V gene's germline CDR1 is LNHNV and CDR2 YYDKDF (reference sequence). Trimming cost V 8 bases and J 4 bases, with 20 bases left between them. The CDR3 consists of 15 residues. CDR3 region: CATSLFRGGGTEAFF. The CDR3, as DNA: TGTGCCACCTCGCTGTTTAGGGGTGGGGGCACTGAAGCTTTCTTT.

Ten or more counts support this clonotype. The chain carries TRBV12-3 or TRBV12-4 and TRBJ1-2; 9 bases are a match to TRBD1. This CDR3 spans 16 amino acids. V shed 7 bases, J shed 1 base, and the junction held 10 bases outside the gene matches. The CDR3 region is CASIPSGTGFNYGYTF. For the CDR3, the DNA is TGTGCCAGCATCCCTTCCGGGACAGGGTTTAACTATGGCTACACCTTC.